This entry lists 16 T cell receptor beta chains sequenced from one sample in a study of blood T cell repertoires in COVID-19 (dated by TCRdb to about 2020). The library relied on the immunoSEQ multiplex PCR assay. Not all clones reach the TCRdb copy of this immuneACCESS table, which keeps in-frame sequences only. Checked studies attribute under half of the gap to unresolved V genes and leave the rest unexplained. In all, the sample holds tens of thousands of clones, and roughly four fifths of those were seen once. The top ten clonotypes cover about 6% of the sample. Source material: peripheral blood. The receptor set was obtained from a woman in her fifties or sixties with active or convalescent COVID-19.

V is TRBV24-1 and J is TRBJ2-3; 10 bases map to TRBD2. The V gene end was trimmed by 1 base and the J gene end by 3 bases; junction bases not matched to a gene: 3. This CDR3 comprises 16 residues. The germline gives CDR1 KGHDR, CDR2 SFDVKD. The CDR3 sequence: CATSDFSGRKTDTQYF. CDR3 bases: TGTGCCACCAGTGATTTTAGCGGGAGGAAGACAGATACGCAGTATTTT.

The V call is TRBV27, the J call TRBJ1-1, with 8 positions matching TRBD1. Losses at the gene ends were 4 bases for V and 6 bases for J; bases not matched to a gene: 10. The CDR3 has 15 residues. Germline-derived CDR1 and CDR2 are MNHEY and SMNVEV (reference sequence). This chain's CDR3 is CASSSKTGVLSEAFF. CDR3 in DNA: TGTGCCAGCAGTTCCAAGACAGGGGTACTCTCTGAAGCTTTCTTT.

This clone was detected only a few times. The J gene is TRBJ2-7, the V gene TRBV7-2; the match to TRBD1 covers 9 bases. Germline V gene sequence: CDR1 SGHTA, CDR2 FQGNSA. V lost 5 bases to trimming and J lost 3 bases; unmatched junction nucleotides: 11. CDR3 length: 16 amino acids. CDR3 in DNA: TGTGCCAGCAGCCGTCTCGGCTGGGACAGGGACTACGAGCAGTACTTC. Encoded protein: CASSRLGWDRDYEQYF. The whole variable domain, filled in from reference TRBV7-2 and TRBJ2-7, reads GAGVSQSPSNKVTEKGKDVELRCDPISGHTALYWYRQSLGQGLEFLIYFQGNSAPDKSGLPSDRFSAERTGGSVSTLTIQRTQQEDSAVYLCASSRLGWDRDYEQYFGPGTRLTVT.

The chain joins TRBV27 to TRBJ1-2, with D maybe TRBD1 (5 bases). The CDR3 runs 14 residues. Trimming shortened V by 4 bases and J by 7 bases, and 16 bases separated the two germline ends. Germline assignment: CDR1 MNHEY and CDR2 SMNVEV (reference sequence). The DNA of the CDR3 is TGTGCCAGCAGTTCAGACAGTATCCTTGGTGGCTACACCTTC. This encodes CASSSDSILGGYTF.

The chain has TRBV5-1 and TRBJ2-1; 11 nucleotides align to TRBD2. Germline lookup yields CDR1 SGHRS and CDR2 YFSETQ. Losses at the gene ends were 3 bases for V and 6 bases for J; bases not matched to a gene: 8. The CDR3 totals 16 residues. The CDR3, as DNA: TGCGCCAGCAGCTCAGGACTAGCGGGCCGACTCAATGAGCAGTTCTTC. Translation gives CASSSGLAGRLNEQFF.

The chain combines TRBV4-2 with TRBJ2-1; no firm D call. Trimming shortened V by 1 base and J by 6 bases, and 10 bases separated the two germline ends. The V gene's germline CDR1 is LGHNA and CDR2 YNFKEQ. This CDR3 has 14 amino acids. The CDR3 loop is CASSQVRQRNEQFF. The CDR3 bases are TGTGCCAGCAGCCAAGTTCGACAACGCAATGAGCAGTTCTTC.

This clone was counted between two and nine times. The chain employs TRBV7-2 and TRBJ1-2; D is perhaps TRBD1 (6 bases). The CDR3 consists of 13 residues. Germline assignment: CDR1 SGHTA and CDR2 FQGNSA. Deletions cut 1 base from V and 6 bases from J, with 9 bases between. Here the CDR3 DNA reads TGTGCCAGCAGCTTAGAAGGGGGTCATGGCTACACCTTC. This gives the protein CASSLEGGHGYTF.

The V and J genes are TRBV18 and TRBJ1-2; TRBD1 might be the D (6 bases). V was pared by 6 bases and J by 6 bases, with 11 bases between. This CDR3 has 12 residues. Germline assignment: CDR1 KGHSH and CDR2 LQKENI. This CDR3 reads CASSLDRNGYTF. The CDR3, as DNA: TGTGCCAGCTCCCTTGACAGGAATGGCTACACCTTC.

This clone turned up a few times. The same CDR3 arises from other DNA sequences in this sample as well. The chain has TRBV7-9 and TRBJ1-2; D is undetermined. The CDR3 has 13 amino acids. Trimming pared 5 bases from V and 4 bases from J, leaving 11 bases between. Germline-derived CDR1 and CDR2 are SEHNR and FQNEAQ (reference sequence). CDR3 loop: CASSLSRGYGYTF. In DNA form, the CDR3 reads TGTGCCAGCAGCCTCTCCCGGGGCTATGGCTACACCTTC.

The V call is TRBV9, the J call TRBJ1-2; the match to TRBD1 covers 7 bases. V dropped 3 bases and J dropped 3; count of bases not matched to a gene: 2. The CDR3 contains 13 residues. CDR1 and CDR2 from the germline V gene are SGDLS and YYNGEE. The CDR3 nucleotides are TGTGCCAGCAGCGCAGGGGGAGACTATGGCTACACCTTC. The encoded protein is CASSAGGDYGYTF.

This clone has more than one count but fewer than ten. The rearrangement uses TRBV27 and TRBJ2-1, with D maybe TRBD1 (6 bases). With 4 bases removed from V and 1 base from J, the gap between germline ends came to 11 bases. The CDR3 runs 15 residues. Germline CDR1 is MNHEY and CDR2 is SMNVEV (reference sequence). In DNA form, the CDR3 reads TGTGCCAGCAGTTCGGACAGCGGATCCTACAATGAGCAGTTCTTC. Amino acid sequence: CASSSDSGSYNEQFF.

This clone was seen just once. This rearrangement joins TRBV12-5 to TRBJ2-1, with TRBD2 matching 8 bases. In germline, CDR1 is LGHNT, CDR2 FRNRAP. The CDR3 is 15 residues long. V trimming: 6 bases; J trimming: 9 bases; junction bases outside the gene matches: 13. CDR3 DNA: TGTGCTAGTGGCCCCCCGGGACTAGATGGGACTGAGCAGTTCTTC. This codes for CASGPPGLDGTEQFF. The variable domain in full, with the rest retrieved from reference TRBV12-5 and TRBJ2-1, is DARVTQTPRHKVTEMGQEVTMRCQPILGHNTVFWYRQTMMQGLELLAYFRNRAPLDDSGMPKDRFSAEMPDATLATLKIQPSEPRDSAVYFCASGPPGLDGTEQFFGPGTRLTVL.

The V call is TRBV18, the J call TRBJ2-7; no reliable D call. V was trimmed by 2 bases and J by 1 base, leaving 6 bases between them. This CDR3 comprises 13 residues. Germline V gene sequence: CDR1 KGHSH, CDR2 LQKENI. The DNA for the CDR3 is TGTGCCAGCTCACCAGGCGGTTCCTACGAGCAGTACTTC. It specifies CASSPGGSYEQYF. Using reference TRBV18 and TRBJ2-7 for the parts outside the CDR3, the full variable domain is NAGVMQNPRHLVRRRGQEARLRCSPMKGHSHVYWYRQLPEEGLKFMVYLQKENIIDESGMPKERFSAEFPKEGPSILRIQQVVRGDSAAYFCASSPGGSYEQYFGPGTRLTVT.

CDR3 sequence (DNA): TGTGCCTGCATCCGGGACAGCTCCTACGAGCAGTACTTC. It yields the protein CACIRDSSYEQYF. This chain uses TRBV30 with TRBJ2-7; TRBD1 matches at 7 bases. Trimming cost V 6 bases and J 0 bases; bases outside gene matches: 5. Germline assignment: CDR1 GTSNPN and CDR2 SVGIG (reference sequence). This CDR3 has 13 amino acids.

This chain uses TRBV18 with TRBJ2-5; weak D call: TRBD1 (7 bases). Trimming removed 5 bases at V and 4 bases at J, with 14 bases between. The CDR3 extends over 14 amino acids. Germline V CDR1 and CDR2: KGHSH, LQKENI. CDR3 nucleotides: TGTGCCAGCTCATCCCGACAGGGAGGAGAGACCCAGTACTTC. This sequence encodes CASSSRQGGETQYF.

The chain carries TRBV5-1 and TRBJ1-1; D not certain. Trimming took off 0 bases at V and 5 bases at J, with 5 bases between the two ends. The CDR3 totals 12 residues. The germline V gene encodes CDR1 SGHRS and CDR2 YFSETQ. The CDR3 here is CASSLGATEAFF. In nucleotides, the CDR3 is TGCGCCAGCAGCTTGGGGGCAACTGAAGCTTTCTTT.